The 17 T cell receptor beta chains below were found in one sample sequenced in a study of long-term antiretroviral therapy in people with HIV. Sequencing relied on immunoSEQ assay v3.0, run at survey level. The method was immunoSEQ multiplex PCR; TCRdb's version includes in-frame clones alone and lacks a portion of them. The data contain about 31,000 clones, 80% to 90% of them seen just once; the ten biggest clones take up almost 7.5%. The source was unsorted PBMCs, collected roughly 5 years before starting antiretroviral therapy. The receptors come from a man over 45 with HIV.

The chain uses TRBV21-1 and TRBJ2-7; the D segment call TRBD1 is taken from the table without a DNA check. TRBV21-1 is deemed a pseudogene. The CDR3 loop spans 13 amino acids. The CDR3 nucleotides read TGTGCCAGCAGCACGGACAGGGACTACGAGCAGTACTTC. It yields the protein CASSTDRDYEQYF.

This chain uses TRBV7-9 with TRBJ1-1, with 7 bases aligning to TRBD1. V was clipped by 4 bases and J by 1 base; unmatched bases: 3. CDR1 and CDR2 from the germline V gene are SEHNR and FQNEAQ (reference sequence). The CDR3 covers 14 residues. The CDR3, as DNA: TGTGCCAGCAGCTCTCAGGGGGGGAACACTGAAGCTTTCTTT. As protein: CASSSQGGNTEAFF.

J is TRBJ2-3 and V is TRBV10-3, with D uncertain. V lost 5 bases and J 6 bases, leaving 9 bases between the germline ends. The V gene's germline CDR1 is ENHRY and CDR2 SYGVKD. The CDR3 has 12 residues. The CDR3 is CAISFIGDTQYF. The DNA of the CDR3 is TGTGCCATCAGTTTTATTGGGGATACGCAGTATTTT.

The V call is TRBV7-3, the J call TRBJ2-1; 8 bases align to TRBD2. The junction had 6 bases not matched to a gene; V was cut back by 2 bases and J by 9 bases. The CDR3 totals 14 residues. Germline lookup yields CDR1 SGHTA and CDR2 FQGTGA. In DNA form, the CDR3 reads TGTGCCAGCAGCTTAGCGGGAGGCCCGAGTGAGCAGTTCTTC. The encoded protein is CASSLAGGPSEQFF.

The CDR3 DNA sequence: TGCGCCAGCAGCTCATCACAGGGAGCTAACTATGGCTACACCTTC. Translated: CASSSSQGANYGYTF. This chain joins TRBV5-1 and TRBJ1-2; a weak D match, TRBD1 (6 bases). The CDR3 contains 15 residues. CDR1 is SGHRS and CDR2 is YFSETQ in the germline V gene. V was clipped by 3 bases and J by 0 bases, with 12 bases between them. The entire variable domain, with the rest obtained from reference TRBV5-1 and TRBJ1-2, is as follows: KAGVTQTPRYLIKTRGQQVTLSCSPISGHRSVSWYQQTPGQGLQFLFEYFSETQRNKGNFPGRFSGRQFSNSRSEMNVSTLELGDSALYLCASSSSQGANYGYTFGSGTRLTVV.

The rearrangement uses TRBV11-2 and TRBJ2-7, with 8 bases that match TRBD1. Looked up from germline, CDR1 is SGHAT and CDR2 is FQNNGV. The CDR3 length is 17 residues. After removal of 5 bases from V and 2 bases from J, the junction contained 14 bases not matched to a gene. This chain's CDR3 is CASSISQGTGYPYEQYF. The CDR3 DNA reads as TGTGCCAGCAGCATATCCCAAGGGACAGGATACCCCTACGAGCAGTACTTC.

This clone was observed a single time. The V and J genes are TRBV5-6 and TRBJ2-7; D tentatively fits TRBD1 or TRBD2 (5 bases each). V lost 0 bases and J lost 4, with 17 bases in between. The germline CDR1 and CDR2 sequences are SGHDT and YYEEEE. The CDR3 contains 16 residues. CDR3 in amino acids: CASSLETGTVVYEQYF. CDR3 DNA sequence: TGTGCCAGCAGCTTGGAGACCGGGACGGTCGTATACGAGCAGTACTTC. Together with reference TRBV5-6 and TRBJ2-7, the CDR3 gives the full variable domain: DAGVTQSPTHLIKTRGQQVTLRCSPKSGHDTVSWYQQALGQGPQFIFQYYEEEERQRGNFPDRFSGHQFPNYSSELNVNALLLGDSALYLCASSLETGTVVYEQYFGPGTRLTVT.

This clone was seen only once. This sequence joins TRBV6-5 and TRBJ1-4; possible D gene TRBD1, 5 bases. Trimming removed 3 bases from V and 7 bases from J, with 15 bases in between. The CDR3 consists of 15 residues. Germline V lookup: CDR1 MNHEY, CDR2 SVGAGI. The CDR3 coding sequence is TGTGCCAGCAGTTATACGGGGCCCCGGGTTGAAAAACTGTTTTTT. It specifies CASSYTGPRVEKLFF.

The genes are TRBV5-1 and TRBJ1-2; D may be TRBD1 (5 bases). The CDR3 totals 14 residues. Deletions cut 4 bases from V and 8 bases from J, with 18 bases between. CDR1 and CDR2 from the germline V gene are SGHRS and YFSETQ. The CDR3 nucleotides are TGCGCCAGCAGCCAGTGGGGGGGTCTTCAAGGCTACACCTTC. Translated: CASSQWGGLQGYTF. The full variable domain, its missing parts supplied by reference TRBV5-1 and TRBJ1-2, is KAGVTQTPRYLIKTRGQQVTLSCSPISGHRSVSWYQQTPGQGLQFLFEYFSETQRNKGNFPGRFSGRQFSNSRSEMNVSTLELGDSALYLCASSQWGGLQGYTFGSGTRLTVV.

This clone was detected only once. The rearrangement uses TRBV6-5 and TRBJ1-2, with D unclear. The CDR3 contains 14 residues. Germline assignment: CDR1 MNHEY and CDR2 SVGAGI. Deletions cut 0 bases from V and 2 bases from J, with 7 bases between. The CDR3 reads CASSYSIGNYGYTF. The CDR3 nucleotides read TGTGCCAGCAGTTACTCGATCGGAAACTATGGCTACACCTTC.

The V call is TRBV28, the J call TRBJ2-7; 7 bases match TRBD1. This CDR3 has 16 amino acids. Germline V gene lookup returns CDR1 MDHEN and CDR2 SYDVKM. Unmatched junction bases numbered 7, after V lost 2 bases and J lost 0 bases. CDR3 region: CASSLPARGYSYEQYF. The CDR3 DNA is TGTGCCAGCAGTTTACCGGCCAGGGGGTACTCCTACGAGCAGTACTTC.

The chain is built from TRBV7-3 and TRBJ1-1; D not resolved. The CDR3 has 13 residues. The ends were cut back, 4 bases at V and 2 bases at J, with 8 bases in the middle. Germline CDR1 is SGHTA and CDR2 is FQGTGA. The CDR3 bases are TGTGCCAGCAGCTCATACACAAACACTGAAGCTTTCTTT. This translates into CASSSYTNTEAFF.

The V and J genes are TRBV10-3 and TRBJ1-2; a possible D gene is TRBD1 (6 bases). The germline CDR1 and CDR2 sequences are ENHRY and SYGVKD. Trimming stripped 8 bases from V and 1 base from J, with 11 bases between. The CDR3 length is 13 residues. The CDR3 loop is CAIGTWGNYGYTF. The CDR3 DNA reads TGTGCCATCGGGACATGGGGTAACTATGGCTACACCTTC.

The chain carries TRBV7-9 and TRBJ2-5, with D tentatively TRBD1 or TRBD2 (5 bases each). The CDR3 runs 14 residues. V shed 3 bases and J shed 5 bases, with 13 bases lying between them. Per germline, CDR1 SEHNR and CDR2 FQNEAQ (reference sequence). As DNA, the CDR3 is TGTGCCAGCAGCTTGTCTGGGGGAGTTGAGACCCAGTACTTC. Amino acid sequence: CASSLSGGVETQYF.

The chain links TRBV9 to TRBJ2-1; D uncertain. V gave up 4 bases and J gave up 0 bases, with 8 bases separating them. The CDR3 sequence is 14 residues long. Germline values: CDR1 SGDLS, CDR2 YYNGEE. Here the CDR3 reads CASSRLDSYNEQFF. The CDR3 region has the DNA TGTGCCAGCAGCCGGTTAGACTCCTACAATGAGCAGTTCTTC.

CDR3 bases: TGTGCCATCAGTGATTGGGGTGGCTCTGGGGCCAACGTCCTGACTTTC. It specifies CAISDWGGSGANVLTF. This chain joins TRBV10-3 and TRBJ2-6; D ambiguous. V dropped 3 bases and J dropped 0 bases, with 9 bases sitting between them. This CDR3 region has 16 residues. Germline CDR1 ENHRY, CDR2 SYGVKD.

This clone was observed a few times. This sequence joins TRBV20-1 and TRBJ1-4; a weak D match, TRBD1 (5 bases). Per germline, CDR1 DFQATT and CDR2 SNEGSKA (reference sequence). The CDR3 is 11 amino acids. Trimming removed 6 bases at V and 11 bases at J, with 13 bases between. The CDR3 DNA follows: TGCAGTGCGGGGACGGGCGGGAAACTGTTTTTT. Translation gives CSAGTGGKLFF.